The 17 T cell receptor beta chains in this list originate from one sample, sequenced in a study of blood T cell repertoires in COVID-19. Sequencing was performed with immunoSEQ multiplex PCR; in TCRdb, only in-frame clones are kept and a portion is missing. Seen here are under 250,000 clones, around four fifths observed once, and the top ten hold nearly 5%. Source material: PBMCs or T cells enriched from blood (not recorded which). The source of these receptors is a woman aged 45-65 years who had been exposed to COVID-19.

About this clone itself: The same CDR3 arises from other DNA sequences in this sample as well. J is TRBJ2-5 and V is TRBV18; no clear D. The germline V and J ends were trimmed by 2 bases and 5 bases, with 6 bases remaining between them. Germline V gives CDR1 KGHSH, CDR2 LQKENI. CDR3 length: 12 amino acids. CDR3: CASSPVRETQYF. In nucleotides, the CDR3 is TGTGCCAGCTCACCAGTGAGGGAGACCCAGTACTTC.

V and J are TRBV7-2 and TRBJ2-3; D is undetermined. Trimming removed 5 bases at V and 4 bases at J, with 13 bases between. The CDR3 runs 14 residues. CDR1 and CDR2 from the germline V gene are SGHTA and FQGNSA. The CDR3 region is CASSRYLGADTQYF. As DNA, the CDR3 is TGTGCCAGCAGCCGGTATCTCGGAGCAGATACGCAGTATTTT.

V and J are TRBV7-3 and TRBJ2-3; TRBD2 might be the D (7 bases). Germline V gives CDR1 SGHTA, CDR2 FQGTGA. This CDR3 spans 14 amino acids. The germline V and J ends were trimmed by 3 bases and 8 bases, with 15 bases remaining between them. The CDR3: CASSLGRGASTQYF. The CDR3 region has the DNA TGTGCCAGCAGCTTGGGACGGGGGGCCTCTACGCAGTATTTT. Filled out from reference TRBV7-3 and TRBJ2-3, the complete variable domain reads GAGVSQTPSNKVTEKGKYVELRCDPISGHTALYWYRQSLGQGPEFLIYFQGTGAADDSGLPNDRFFAVRPEGSVSTLKIQRTERGDSAVYLCASSLGRGASTQYFGPGTRLTVL.

The V gene is TRBV2, the J gene TRBJ1-2; no clear D. The CDR3 sequence is 14 residues long. Germline V gives CDR1 SNHLY, CDR2 FYNNEI. With 6 bases removed from V and 0 bases from J, the gap between germline ends came to 11 bases. CDR3: CASRESPTNYGYTF. The CDR3 bases are TGTGCCAGCAGGGAGAGCCCTACTAACTATGGCTACACCTTC.

V and J are TRBV11-3 and TRBJ2-1, with 7 bases identical to TRBD2. Germline V CDR1 and CDR2: SGHNT, YENEEA. The CDR3 loop spans 15 amino acids. Trimming took 3 bases from V and 6 from J; bases not matched to a gene: 8. For the CDR3, the DNA is TGTGCCAGCAGCTTTTCGGGGGGTCCGGTCAATGAGCAGTTCTTC. Residues: CASSFSGGPVNEQFF.

The V and J genes are TRBV6-5 and TRBJ1-1; D possibly corresponds to TRBD1 (6 bases). The V gene lost 5 bases and the J gene lost 3 bases, with 13 bases spanning the gap. There are 14 residues in the CDR3. Germline CDR1 reads MNHEY; CDR2 reads SVGAGI. CDR3 sequence reads: CASSPGGADTEAFF. CDR3 nucleotides: TGTGCCAGCAGTCCGGGGGGGGCGGACACTGAAGCTTTCTTT.

The chain carries TRBV12-3 or TRBV12-4 and TRBJ1-6; no clear D. The ends were cut back, 6 bases at V and 8 bases at J, with 8 bases in the middle. The CDR3 runs 12 residues. CDR3 residues: CASSFFYSPLHF. The CDR3 nucleotides read TGTGCCAGCAGCTTTTTTTATTCACCCCTCCACTTT.

This sequence joins TRBV10-3 and TRBJ2-3; possible D gene TRBD2, 5 bases. The CDR3 has 13 residues. Germline CDR1 ENHRY, CDR2 SYGVKD. V lost 8 bases, J lost 4 bases, and 13 bases lay in between. CDR3: CAISASQADTQYF. CDR3 nucleotide sequence: TGTGCCATCTCGGCTAGCCAGGCAGATACGCAGTATTTT.

The V and J genes are TRBV27 and TRBJ1-1; 7 bases agree with TRBD1. The CDR3 runs to 15 residues. Germline V gene data show CDR1 as MNHEY and CDR2 as SMNVEV (reference sequence). Losses at the gene ends were 4 bases for V and 5 bases for J; bases not matched to a gene: 10. The CDR3 DNA reads as TGTGCCAGCAGTTCGGACAGGACCTGGGGGACTGAAGCTTTCTTT. It is translated as CASSSDRTWGTEAFF.

The V call is TRBV15, the J call TRBJ2-7; D gene ambiguous. The CDR3 contains 14 residues. CDR1 and CDR2 from the germline V gene are LNHNV and YYDKDF (reference sequence). V dropped 1 base and J dropped 5 bases, with 12 bases sitting between them. The CDR3, as DNA: TGTGCCACCAGCAGAGCTGGGTCTCGGGACGAGCAGTACTTC. Translating gives CATSRAGSRDEQYF.

V and J are TRBV12-3 or TRBV12-4 and TRBJ1-4; D is ambiguous. CDR3 length equals 13 residues. Trimming left V 5 bases short and J 8 bases short, with 12 bases between. The CDR3 loop is CASSLLRSEKLFF. The CDR3 nucleotides are TGTGCCAGCAGTCTGCTACGGAGCGAAAAACTGTTTTTT.

This chain connects TRBV12-3 or TRBV12-4 to TRBJ1-2; a possible D gene is TRBD1 (5 bases). This CDR3 is 13 amino acids long. V lost 2 bases and J 7 bases, leaving 11 bases between the germline ends. The CDR3 sequence: CASSLLGGTGYTF. The CDR3 nucleotides are TGTGCCAGCAGTTTATTAGGAGGGACTGGCTACACCTTC.

V and J are TRBV4-3 and TRBJ2-4; a weak D match, TRBD1 (5 bases). V was trimmed by 2 bases and J by 6 bases, leaving 8 bases between them. From germline, CDR1 is LGHNA and CDR2 YSLEER. The CDR3 is made up of 13 amino acids. DNA of the CDR3: TGCGCCAGCAGCCAACATACAGGAAACATTCAGTACTTC. Protein sequence: CASSQHTGNIQYF.

This chain links TRBV2 with TRBJ1-5; D call uncertain. V was shortened by 8 bases and J by 6 bases, with 11 bases between the two germline ends. Germline assignment: CDR1 SNHLY and CDR2 FYNNEI. This CDR3 has 12 residues. The chain's CDR3 is CASGGGSQPQHF. CDR3 DNA: TGTGCCAGCGGCGGCGGTTCTCAGCCCCAGCATTTT.

The V call is TRBV10-2, the J call TRBJ2-5; TRBD2 might be the D (7 bases). The CDR3 consists of 13 residues. Germline V gives CDR1 WSHSY, CDR2 SAAADI. The V and J ends lost 9 bases and 5 bases respectively, with 16 bases between them. The CDR3 reads CASHRGAGETQYF. DNA of the CDR3: TGCGCCAGTCACCGGGGGGCTGGGGAGACCCAGTACTTC.

The V and J genes are TRBV5-6 and TRBJ2-5, with 7 positions matching TRBD1. The CDR3 contains 13 residues. Losses at the gene ends were 4 bases for V and 7 bases for J; bases not matched to a gene: 7. Germline V CDR1 and CDR2: SGHDT, YYEEEE. Written as DNA, the CDR3 is TGTGCCAGCAGCACCCAGGGGGTAGGGACCCAGTACTTC. Its protein product is CASSTQGVGTQYF.

This clone was seen only a few times. The rearrangement uses TRBV6-1 and TRBJ2-3, with a weak D call TRBD1 (6 bases). This CDR3 has 12 residues. V gave up 5 bases and J gave up 7 bases, with 10 bases separating them. The germline CDR1 and CDR2 sequences are MNHNS and SASEGT. This CDR3 reads CASSPGTNTQYF. CDR3 nucleotide sequence: TGTGCCAGCAGTCCGGGGACAAATACGCAGTATTTT.